The 32 T cell receptor beta chains in this list originate from one sample, sequenced in a study of Ad26.COV2.S vaccination and SARS-CoV-2 variants. Only in-frame clones appear in the TCRdb table, and some are missing; sequencing was by immunoSEQ multiplex PCR. The sample lists roughly 700,000 clones, roughly 90% occurring once. As for treatment: some 20 received Ad26.COV2.S at low or high dose, single or two shots; about 5 received placebo; per-sample allocation not given. Sampling happened 63 days after the first vaccine or placebo injection. Specimen: peripheral blood, collected in a trial of Ad26.COV2.S vaccine versus placebo. These receptors came from a person aged 18 to 65 who received the Ad26.COV2.S COVID-19 vaccine or a placebo.

This chain uses TRBV2 with TRBJ2-2; 7 nucleotides agree with TRBD1. Germline lookup yields CDR1 SNHLY and CDR2 FYNNEI. With V trimmed by 6 bases and J by 4 bases, 5 bases remained unmatched. CDR3 size: 14 residues. Here the CDR3 DNA reads TGTGCCAGCAGCCGACAGGGATCCACCGGGGAGCTGTTTTTT. Its translation is CASSRQGSTGELFF.

This chain links TRBV10-3 with TRBJ2-5; D is possibly TRBD2 (6 bases). CDR1 is ENHRY, CDR2 SYGVKD, per germline. This CDR3 region has 14 residues. V was clipped by 1 base and J by 5 bases, with 11 bases between them. Here the CDR3 DNA reads TGTGCCATCAGTGAGTTGGACTATTCTGAGACCCAGTACTTC. This translates into CAISELDYSETQYF.

The chain carries TRBV9 and TRBJ1-6; the D is unclear. The CDR3 spans 15 residues. V was trimmed by 3 bases and J by 7 bases, leaving 14 bases between them. From germline, CDR1 is SGDLS and CDR2 YYNGEE. The DNA of the CDR3 is TGTGCCAGCAGCGGAGCGGAGAGCTGGAATTCACCCCTCCACTTT. Protein: CASSGAESWNSPLHF.

This chain joins TRBV30 and TRBJ2-3; possible D gene TRBD1, 5 bases. The CDR3 consists of 15 residues. The germline V and J ends were trimmed by 0 bases and 4 bases, with 14 bases remaining between them. CDR1 and CDR2 from the germline V gene are GTSNPN and SVGIG (reference sequence). The CDR3 region is CAWSVGASEADTQYF. The CDR3 DNA sequence: TGTGCCTGGAGTGTAGGGGCTAGTGAGGCAGATACGCAGTATTTT.

This rearrangement joins TRBV7-6 to TRBJ2-7; 13 bases agree with TRBD2. The CDR3 runs 18 residues. CDR1 is SGHVS and CDR2 is FNYEAQ in the germline V gene. J lost 4 bases, V lost 0 bases, and 9 bases had no gene match. CDR3 protein: CASSLAPGGTSGDYEQYF. Here the CDR3 DNA reads TGTGCCAGCAGCTTAGCTCCAGGGGGGACTAGCGGGGATTACGAGCAGTACTTC.

The genes are TRBV6-2 or TRBV6-3 and TRBJ2-3; the match to TRBD1 covers 9 bases. Germline V lookup: CDR1 MNHEY, CDR2 SVGEGT. V was clipped by 6 bases and J by 5 bases; unmatched bases: 6. The CDR3 consists of 14 residues. The CDR3 region is CASSLTGGKDTQYF. In DNA, the CDR3 is TGTGCCAGCAGCCTGACAGGGGGTAAAGATACGCAGTATTTT.

The gene calls are TRBV3-1 (or the pseudogene TRBV3-2) and TRBJ2-1; TRBD2 might be the D (6 bases). In germline, CDR1 is LGHDT, CDR2 YNNKEL (reference sequence). The CDR3 has 13 residues. The V gene lost 6 bases and the J gene lost 10 bases, with 16 bases spanning the gap. The DNA for the CDR3 is TGTGCCAGCAGGCTGGAGGGCCTTGGGGAGCAGTTCTTC. Encoded protein: CASRLEGLGEQFF.

The V call is TRBV5-1, the J call TRBJ1-3; D is possibly TRBD1 (5 bases). V lost 5 bases, J lost 4 bases, and 16 bases lay in between. CDR3 length: 15 amino acids. Germline V lookup: CDR1 SGHRS, CDR2 YFSETQ. In DNA, the CDR3 is TGCGCCAGCAGTGGCCAGGGTTCGGTCGGAAACACCATATATTTT. Its translation is CASSGQGSVGNTIYF.

V is TRBV7-3 and J is TRBJ1-1; TRBD1 matches at 8 bases. Trimming at V came to 5 bases and at J to 3 bases, leaving 5 bases not matched to a gene. Looked up from germline, CDR1 is SGHTA and CDR2 is FQGTGA. This CDR3 is built from 14 residues. The CDR3 is CASSEQGGYTEAFF. DNA for the CDR3: TGTGCCAGCAGCGAACAGGGGGGATACACTGAAGCTTTCTTT.

The chain has TRBV19 and TRBJ2-2; D call uncertain. The V gene's germline CDR1 is LNHDA and CDR2 SQIVND (reference sequence). This CDR3 spans 13 amino acids. Trimming took off 1 base at V and 6 bases at J, with 6 bases between the two ends. CDR3 sequence reads: CASSIVSPGELFF. The CDR3 bases are TGTGCCAGTAGTATAGTAAGCCCCGGGGAGCTGTTTTTT.

The chain combines TRBV9 with TRBJ2-7; 9 positions match TRBD1. The germline V gene encodes CDR1 SGDLS and CDR2 YYNGEE. The CDR3 consists of 14 residues. The V and J ends lost 3 bases and 1 base, in that order; junction bases with no gene match: 2. The CDR3 reads CASSEGQGSYEQYF. DNA for the CDR3: TGTGCCAGCAGCGAGGGACAGGGATCCTACGAGCAGTACTTC.

This clone is a singleton in its sample. The J gene is TRBJ2-1, the V gene TRBV5-1; D is perhaps TRBD1 (5 bases). V lost 7 bases, J lost 15 bases, and 20 bases lay in between. Germline V gene sequence: CDR1 SGHRS, CDR2 YFSETQ. This CDR3 has 12 amino acids. CDR3 region: CASSPRGQTLFF. The CDR3 DNA sequence: TGCGCCAGCTCCCCCCGAGGACAAACCCTGTTCTTC.

This clone was seen once. This chain connects TRBV1 to TRBJ2-7; TRBD2 is the table's D call and was not checked against the DNA. TRBV1 corresponds to a pseudogene. The CDR3 length is 12 residues. The CDR3 protein is CTSSLATSEQYF. The DNA of the CDR3 is TGCACCAGCAGCCTAGCGACGAGCGAGCAGTACTTC.

The V gene is TRBV30, the J gene TRBJ1-2, with D tentatively TRBD1 (5 bases). The germline V gene encodes CDR1 GTSNPN and CDR2 SVGIG (reference sequence). This CDR3 region has 12 residues. The ends were cut back, 8 bases at V and 4 bases at J, with 14 bases in the middle. The CDR3 bases are TGTGCCCTGGGCGGCGGGGGCTATGGCTACACCTTC. It specifies CALGGGGYGYTF.

The chain carries TRBV18 and TRBJ2-7, with TRBD2 matching 7 bases. Trimming removed 4 bases from V and 1 base from J; junction bases left unmatched: 4. This CDR3 has 14 amino acids. Germline CDR1 KGHSH, CDR2 LQKENI. The CDR3 loop is CASSQREGSYEQYF. The CDR3 region has the DNA TGTGCCAGCTCACAAAGGGAGGGTTCCTACGAGCAGTACTTC.

The rearrangement joins TRBV5-1 to TRBJ2-2; possible D gene TRBD1, 8 bases. Germline V gene data show CDR1 as SGHRS and CDR2 as YFSETQ. The CDR3 runs to 17 residues. Trimming left V 4 bases short and J 1 base short, with 17 bases between. The CDR3 DNA is TGCGCCAGCAGCACCCCTACAGGGGGGGGGAACACCGGGGAGCTGTTTTTT. It codes for CASSTPTGGGNTGELFF. The whole variable domain, remainder taken from reference TRBV5-1 and TRBJ2-2, is KAGVTQTPRYLIKTRGQQVTLSCSPISGHRSVSWYQQTPGQGLQFLFEYFSETQRNKGNFPGRFSGRQFSNSRSEMNVSTLELGDSALYLCASSTPTGGGNTGELFFGEGSRLTVL.

The rearrangement joins TRBV3-1 (or the pseudogene TRBV3-2) to TRBJ1-3; D unclear. Germline V gives CDR1 LGHDT, CDR2 YNNKEL (reference sequence). The length of the CDR3 is 15 residues. The V end was cut by 1 base, the J end by 2 bases, with 9 bases between. CDR3 region: CASSQASTPGNTIYF. As DNA, the CDR3 is TGTGCCAGCAGCCAAGCCTCTACCCCTGGAAACACCATATATTTT.

The V gene is TRBV7-3, the J gene TRBJ2-5; D possibly corresponds to TRBD1 (6 bases). Germline-derived CDR1 and CDR2 are SGHTA and FQGTGA. This CDR3 comprises 13 residues. The V gene lost 5 bases and the J gene lost 5 bases, with 12 bases spanning the gap. The chain's CDR3 is CASSLQGRETQYF. The CDR3 nucleotides read TGTGCCAGCAGCCTACAGGGAAGGGAGACCCAGTACTTC.

This clone came up once. The chain has TRBV5-1 and TRBJ1-1; 9 bases are shared with TRBD1. The CDR3 is 16 amino acids. Germline-derived CDR1 and CDR2 are SGHRS and YFSETQ. The V segment lost 4 bases and the J segment 0 bases; nucleotides outside the gene matches: 7. The CDR3 sequence: CASSPRTGDMNTEAFF. In DNA form, the CDR3 reads TGCGCCAGCAGCCCCCGGACAGGGGACATGAACACTGAAGCTTTCTTT.

V gene TRBV18 combines with J gene TRBJ2-3, with 11 bases lining up with TRBD2. Losses at the gene ends were 3 bases for V and 3 bases for J; bases not matched to a gene: 2. The germline CDR1 and CDR2 sequences are KGHSH and LQKENI. CDR3 length: 15 amino acids. The CDR3 reads CASSPRLAGTDTQYF. The CDR3 bases are TGTGCCAGCTCACCTCGACTAGCGGGGACAGATACGCAGTATTTT.

The V call is TRBV30, the J call TRBJ1-2; D remains unclear. The V gene's germline CDR1 is GTSNPN and CDR2 SVGIG (reference sequence). V was trimmed by 2 bases and J by 8 bases, leaving 6 bases between them. The CDR3 consists of 10 residues. The DNA for the CDR3 is TGTGCCTGGAGTAACTCCGGCTACACCTTC. Amino acid sequence: CAWSNSGYTF.

This chain joins TRBV5-4 and TRBJ2-3; D is uncertain. The CDR3 totals 16 residues. The germline CDR1 and CDR2 sequences are SGHNT and YYREEE (reference sequence). Trimming stripped 1 base from V and 4 bases from J, with 16 bases between. In DNA, the CDR3 is TGTGCCAGCAGCTTGTATTCTGGGTCTCTCCCAGATACGCAGTATTTT. Translating it yields CASSLYSGSLPDTQYF.

The V and J genes are TRBV18 and TRBJ2-7, with 11 bases that match TRBD2. With 0 bases clipped from V and 5 bases from J, the junction kept 0 bases outside the gene matches. The germline V gene has CDR1 KGHSH and CDR2 LQKENI. This CDR3 comprises 14 residues. CDR3 sequence: CASSPPLAGDEQYF. The CDR3 DNA reads as TGTGCCAGCTCACCACCACTAGCGGGAGACGAGCAGTACTTC. Full variable domain (missing parts from reference TRBV18 and TRBJ2-7): NAGVMQNPRHLVRRRGQEARLRCSPMKGHSHVYWYRQLPEEGLKFMVYLQKENIIDESGMPKERFSAEFPKEGPSILRIQQVVRGDSAAYFCASSPPLAGDEQYFGPGTRLTVT.

This rearrangement joins TRBV7-9 to TRBJ2-3; D is unresolved. Trimming removed 5 bases from V and 2 bases from J, with 14 bases in between. This CDR3 is built from 15 residues. Germline CDR1 reads SEHNR; CDR2 reads FQNEAQ (reference sequence). The CDR3 bases are TGTGCCAGCAGCCCCTACCCTCAATTCACAGATACGCAGTATTTT. Protein sequence: CASSPYPQFTDTQYF.

The chain recombines TRBV3-1 (or the pseudogene TRBV3-2) with TRBJ2-1, with D maybe TRBD2 (5 bases). The germline V gene encodes CDR1 LGHDT and CDR2 YNNKEL (reference sequence). This CDR3 contains 11 residues. Trimming removed 3 bases from V and 15 bases from J, with 12 bases in between. CDR3 coding DNA: TGTGCCAGCAGCCAGGACTCAAATCCGTTCTTC. Protein: CASSQDSNPFF.

CDR3 protein: CASSIGPGSRNQNIQYF. CDR3 nucleotides: TGTGCCAGTAGTATAGGACCCGGAAGCCGCAACCAAAACATTCAGTACTTC. The V call is TRBV19, the J call TRBJ2-4; D remains ambiguous. The V gene's germline CDR1 is LNHDA and CDR2 SQIVND (reference sequence). V lost 1 base to trimming and J lost 5 bases, with 18 bases between them. CDR3 length: 17 residues. The variable domain in full, with the rest retrieved from reference TRBV19 and TRBJ2-4, is DGGITQSPKYLFRKEGQNVTLSCEQNLNHDAMYWYRQDPGQGLRLIYYSQIVNDFQKGDIAEGYSVSREKKESFPLTVTSAQKNPTAFYLCASSIGPGSRNQNIQYFGAGTRLSVL.

V is TRBV7-8 and J is TRBJ1-3; D uncertain. Looked up from germline, CDR1 is SGHVS and CDR2 is FQNEAQ. The CDR3 extends over 13 amino acids. V lost 5 bases to trimming and J lost 4 bases, with 9 bases between them. CDR3 nucleotide sequence: TGTGCCAGCAGCCCCTCGGGGGGAAACACCATATATTTT. This sequence encodes CASSPSGGNTIYF. The full variable domain, completed using reference TRBV7-8 and TRBJ1-3, is GAGVSQSPRYKVAKRGQDVALRCDPISGHVSLFWYQQALGQGPEFLTYFQNEAQLDKSGLPSDRFFAERPEGSVSTLKIQRTQQEDSAVYLCASSPSGGNTIYFGEGSWLTVV.

This chain joins TRBV7-9 and TRBJ2-7, with no clear D. The CDR3 spans 10 residues. The ends were cut back, 5 bases at V and 6 bases at J, with 5 bases in the middle. The germline V gene has CDR1 SEHNR and CDR2 FQNEAQ (reference sequence). CDR3 coding DNA: TGTGCCAGCAGCGGCCGCGAGCAGTACTTC. This codes for CASSGREQYF.

The rearrangement links TRBV7-9 to TRBJ2-7; 11 nucleotides line up with TRBD1. Trimming removed 2 bases from V and 5 bases from J; junction bases left unmatched: 8. CDR1 and CDR2 (germline): SEHNR, FQNEAQ (reference sequence). CDR3 length: 16 residues. CDR3: CASSLWGTGGPDEQYF. The DNA of the CDR3 is TGTGCCAGCAGCTTATGGGGGACAGGGGGTCCCGACGAGCAGTACTTC. The full variable domain, rest sourced from reference TRBV7-9 and TRBJ2-7, is DTGVSQNPRHKITKRGQNVTFRCDPISEHNRLYWYRQTLGQGPEFLTYFQNEAQLEKSRLLSDRFSAERPKGSFSTLEIQRTEQGDSAMYLCASSLWGTGGPDEQYFGPGTRLTVT.

V usage is TRBV4-1 and J usage is TRBJ2-7; 7 nucleotides line up with TRBD1. The V and J ends lost 5 bases and 2 bases, in that order; junction bases with no gene match: 6. Germline CDR1 reads MGHRA; CDR2 reads YSYEKL. This CDR3 contains 14 residues. CDR3 coding DNA: TGCGCCAGCAGCTCTAACAGGGGAGCCTACGAGCAGTACTTC. This gives the protein CASSSNRGAYEQYF.

The rearrangement links TRBV7-9 to TRBJ2-7; 10 positions agree with TRBD1. V trimming: 7 bases; J trimming: 5 bases; junction bases outside the gene matches: 5. This CDR3 contains 13 residues. Germline V gene lookup returns CDR1 SEHNR and CDR2 FQNEAQ (reference sequence). The CDR3 spells CASTSTGGDEQYF. The CDR3, as DNA: TGTGCCAGCACCTCGACAGGGGGCGACGAGCAGTACTTC. Filled out from reference TRBV7-9 and TRBJ2-7, the complete variable domain reads DTGVSQNPRHKITKRGQNVTFRCDPISEHNRLYWYRQTLGQGPEFLTYFQNEAQLEKSRLLSDRFSAERPKGSFSTLEIQRTEQGDSAMYLCASTSTGGDEQYFGPGTRLTVT.

The rearrangement links TRBV18 to TRBJ2-7, with TRBD1 matching 11 bases. Germline V lookup: CDR1 KGHSH, CDR2 LQKENI. The CDR3 contains 15 residues. Unmatched junction bases numbered 6, after V lost 3 bases and J lost 5 bases. CDR3 DNA sequence: TGTGCCAGCTCACCCGGGACAGGGGGACGAGACGAGCAGTACTTC. Its protein is CASSPGTGGRDEQYF.